These 32 T cell receptor beta chains originate from one sample sequenced in a study of T cell responses to AZD1222 COVID-19 vaccine. Here immunoSEQ multiplex PCR was the method, and the copy in TCRdb shows in-frame clones only, minus some. The sample lists roughly 180,000 clones; around 93% were seen once. The source material was peripheral blood, sampled on day 0 of AZD1222 vaccination. Source of these receptors: an adult in good health.

The V and J genes are TRBV9 and TRBJ1-3, with D possibly TRBD1 on 6 matching bases. Looked up from germline, CDR1 is SGDLS and CDR2 is YYNGEE. V dropped 4 bases and J dropped 6 bases, with 14 bases sitting between them. This CDR3 has 14 amino acids. CDR3 nucleotide sequence: TGTGCCAGCAGCCCCGGGGGCAAGTTAAACACCATATATTTT. Its translation is CASSPGGKLNTIYF.

The chain has TRBV5-1 and TRBJ1-6; D may be TRBD1 (5 bases). Germline assignment: CDR1 SGHRS and CDR2 YFSETQ. V lost 1 base to trimming and J lost 8 bases, with 13 bases between them. This CDR3 is built from 15 residues. CDR3 bases: TGCGCCAGCAGCTTGATGGACACAAGCGATTCACCCCTCCACTTT. Its translation is CASSLMDTSDSPLHF.

V is TRBV19 and J is TRBJ1-1, with unresolved D. The germline V and J ends were trimmed by 3 bases and 4 bases, with 9 bases remaining between them. Germline loops: CDR1 LNHDA, CDR2 SQIVND (reference sequence). The length of the CDR3 is 13 residues. The CDR3 DNA is TGTGCCAGTAGTATTAGTCCAGGCACTGAAGCTTTCTTT. Protein product: CASSISPGTEAFF.

The chain has TRBV6-6 and TRBJ1-1, with a tentative D call TRBD1 (5 bases). CDR1 and CDR2 from the germline V gene are MNHNY and SVGAGI (reference sequence). V lost 2 bases and J 0 bases, leaving 10 bases between the germline ends. The CDR3 runs 15 residues. CDR3 loop: CASSYEGIMNTEAFF. The CDR3 DNA is TGTGCCAGCAGTTACGAGGGGATAATGAACACTGAAGCTTTCTTT.

V usage is TRBV11-3 and J usage is TRBJ2-3; D is unclear. CDR1 is SGHNT and CDR2 is YENEEA in the germline V gene. The CDR3 consists of 14 residues. V shed 5 bases and J shed 0 bases, with 9 bases lying between them. For the CDR3, the DNA is TGTGCCAGCAGCGCCCGTACTAGCACAGATACGCAGTATTTT. Its translation is CASSARTSTDTQYF. The entire variable domain, with the rest obtained from reference TRBV11-3 and TRBJ2-3, is as follows: EAGVVQSPRYKIIEKKQPVAFWCNPISGHNTLYWYLQNLGQGPELLIRYENEEAVDDSQLPKDRFSAERLKGVDSTLKIQPAELGDSAVYLCASSARTSTDTQYFGPGTRLTVL.

This rearrangement joins TRBV11-1 to TRBJ2-7, with 8 nucleotides matching TRBD1. The CDR3 totals 14 residues. Germline loops: CDR1 SGHAT, CDR2 FQDESV (reference sequence). The junction had 8 bases not matched to a gene; V was cut back by 5 bases and J by 5 bases. The DNA of the CDR3 is TGTGCCAGCAGCACGACAGGGGTCTATCACGAGCAGTACTTC. Translated, it gives CASSTTGVYHEQYF. The complete variable domain, with remaining parts taken from reference TRBV11-1 and TRBJ2-7, reads EAEVAQSPRYKITEKSQAVAFWCDPISGHATLYWYRQILGQGPELLVQFQDESVVDDSQLPKDRFSAERLKGVDSTLKIQPAELGDSAMYLCASSTTGVYHEQYFGPGTRLTVT.

The chain has TRBV7-9 and TRBJ2-6; D not resolved. CDR1 is SEHNR, CDR2 FQNEAQ, per germline (reference sequence). This CDR3 is built from 14 residues. Trimming shortened V by 3 bases and J by 0 bases, and 3 bases separated the two germline ends. CDR3 sequence (DNA): TGTGCCAGCAGCTTCAGCTCTGGGGCCAACGTCCTGACTTTC. Protein sequence: CASSFSSGANVLTF. Full variable domain (outside the CDR3, taken from reference TRBV7-9 and TRBJ2-6): DTGVSQNPRHKITKRGQNVTFRCDPISEHNRLYWYRQTLGQGPEFLTYFQNEAQLEKSRLLSDRFSAERPKGSFSTLEIQRTEQGDSAMYLCASSFSSGANVLTFGAGSRLTVL.

V is TRBV4-1 and J is TRBJ1-1, with D unclear. The CDR3 is 14 amino acids. V gave up 4 bases and J gave up 1 base, with 10 bases separating them. Germline values: CDR1 MGHRA, CDR2 YSYEKL. CDR3 sequence reads: CASSPTTANTEAFF. DNA for the CDR3: TGCGCCAGCAGCCCCACGACGGCGAACACTGAAGCTTTCTTT.

Only a few counts were recorded for this clone. This chain connects TRBV19 to TRBJ2-2, with a tentative D call TRBD1 (5 bases). The CDR3 has 15 residues. V was cut by 1 base and J by 0 bases, with 6 bases left in between. The germline gives CDR1 LNHDA, CDR2 SQIVND (reference sequence). The CDR3 region is CASSIGQTNTGELFF. The CDR3 nucleotides are TGTGCCAGTAGTATAGGACAGACGAACACCGGGGAGCTGTTTTTT.

The gene calls are TRBV13 and TRBJ1-1, with D unresolved. Trimming pared 1 base from V and 8 bases from J, leaving 8 bases between. From germline, CDR1 is PRHDT and CDR2 FYEKMQ (reference sequence). The CDR3 extends over 12 amino acids. Here the CDR3 DNA reads TGTGCCAGCAGCTTAGAATTAGGGGAAGCTTTCTTT. Protein: CASSLELGEAFF. Filled out from reference TRBV13 and TRBJ1-1, the complete variable domain reads AAGVIQSPRHLIKEKRETATLKCYPIPRHDTVYWYQQGPGQDPQFLISFYEKMQSDKGSIPDRFSAQQFSDYHSELNMSSLELGDSALYFCASSLELGEAFFGQGTRLTVV.

The chain employs TRBV9 and TRBJ1-3, with D unresolved. Germline V gene sequence: CDR1 SGDLS, CDR2 YYNGEE. This CDR3 is 16 amino acids long. V lost 4 bases, J lost 4 bases, and 18 bases lay in between. The CDR3 sequence: CASSLAPGQTGNTIYF. In DNA, the CDR3 is TGTGCCAGCAGCTTGGCCCCCGGCCAGACAGGAAACACCATATATTTT.

Only one count was recorded for this clone. The gene calls are TRBV7-8 and TRBJ2-7, with 8 bases identical to TRBD2. The CDR3 runs to 16 residues. J was trimmed by 2 bases and V by 0 bases; bases with no gene match: 6. Germline V gene sequence: CDR1 SGHVS, CDR2 FQNEAQ. The CDR3 is CASSLARREAPYEQYF. The CDR3 DNA reads TGTGCCAGCAGCTTAGCGCGGCGGGAGGCGCCCTACGAGCAGTACTTC.

This clone has a handful of counts. V is TRBV3-1 (or the pseudogene TRBV3-2) and J is TRBJ2-2, with D unresolved. Trimming took 3 bases from V and 7 from J, leaving 12 bases between them. The CDR3 is 14 residues long. The V gene's germline CDR1 is LGHDT and CDR2 YNNKEL (reference sequence). CDR3 nucleotides: TGTGCCAGCAGCCACCCCTACCTGGACGGGGAGCTGTTTTTT. This encodes CASSHPYLDGELFF.

This clone was picked up one time. This rearrangement joins TRBV9 to TRBJ2-3; the match to TRBD1 covers 8 bases. This CDR3 has 14 residues. V lost 3 bases, J lost 5 bases, and 5 bases stayed unmatched. In germline, CDR1 is SGDLS, CDR2 YYNGEE. The CDR3: CASSADRVKDTQYF. CDR3 coding DNA: TGTGCCAGCAGCGCGGACAGGGTTAAAGATACGCAGTATTTT.

This chain uses TRBV5-6 with TRBJ2-7; the D is unclear. CDR1 is SGHDT, CDR2 YYEEEE, per germline. The CDR3 spans 12 residues. Trimming took off 4 bases at V and 5 bases at J, with 10 bases between the two ends. The CDR3 DNA follows: TGTGCCAGCAGCCCCGCTAACAACGAGCAGTACTTC. Its translation: CASSPANNEQYF. Together with reference TRBV5-6 and TRBJ2-7, the CDR3 gives the full variable domain: DAGVTQSPTHLIKTRGQQVTLRCSPKSGHDTVSWYQQALGQGPQFIFQYYEEEERQRGNFPDRFSGHQFPNYSSELNVNALLLGDSALYLCASSPANNEQYFGPGTRLTVT.

This chain joins TRBV10-3 and TRBJ2-3, with 11 bases lining up with TRBD2. V trimming: 6 bases; J trimming: 0 bases; junction bases outside the gene matches: 5. Per germline, CDR1 ENHRY and CDR2 SYGVKD. CDR3 length: 16 amino acids. The CDR3 loop is CAISATSGTSTDTQYF. DNA for the CDR3: TGTGCCATCAGCGCGACTAGCGGGACTAGCACAGATACGCAGTATTTT.

This chain links TRBV12-3 or TRBV12-4 with TRBJ2-7; D is ambiguous. This CDR3 has 13 amino acids. V was trimmed by 2 bases and J by 2 bases, leaving 7 bases between them. The CDR3 bases are TGTGCCAGCAGTTTAAGCCCTCCCTACGAGCAGTACTTC. Amino acids: CASSLSPPYEQYF.

This chain joins TRBV7-2 and TRBJ1-6; possible D gene TRBD1, 5 bases. Germline V lookup: CDR1 SGHTA, CDR2 FQGNSA. The CDR3 contains 18 residues. The germline V and J ends were trimmed by 9 bases and 0 bases, with 21 bases remaining between them. The CDR3 nucleotides read TGTGCCAGTTCGCGGGGGGTAACCCTCACCTCCTATAATTCACCCCTCCACTTT. It translates to CASSRGVTLTSYNSPLHF.

The rearrangement links TRBV5-1 to TRBJ2-2, with 7 bases that match TRBD2. In germline, CDR1 is SGHRS, CDR2 YFSETQ. The CDR3 is 15 residues long. Trimming removed 4 bases from V and 4 bases from J; junction bases left unmatched: 7. The CDR3 DNA follows: TGCGCCAGCAGCCTTCCGGGGGGTGGCACCGGGGAGCTGTTTTTT. Its translation is CASSLPGGGTGELFF. Variable domain in full (rest from reference TRBV5-1 and TRBJ2-2): KAGVTQTPRYLIKTRGQQVTLSCSPISGHRSVSWYQQTPGQGLQFLFEYFSETQRNKGNFPGRFSGRQFSNSRSEMNVSTLELGDSALYLCASSLPGGGTGELFFGEGSRLTVL.

This chain connects TRBV5-1 to TRBJ1-1; weak D call: TRBD1 (6 bases). V was cut by 4 bases and J by 6 bases, with 13 bases left in between. There are 13 residues in the CDR3. The germline V gene encodes CDR1 SGHRS and CDR2 YFSETQ. The CDR3 sequence: CASSLGGVSEAFF. CDR3 coding DNA: TGCGCCAGCAGCCTGGGGGGCGTCTCTGAAGCTTTCTTT.

The chain links TRBV6-1 to TRBJ2-7, with D unclear. CDR1 and CDR2 from the germline V gene are MNHNS and SASEGT. Trimming left V 3 bases short and J 4 bases short, with 13 bases between. This CDR3 region has 14 residues. This CDR3 reads CASSDRRFVYEQYF. The CDR3 nucleotides are TGTGCCAGCAGTGATAGACGGTTCGTGTACGAGCAGTACTTC.

This chain links TRBV11-1 with TRBJ1-1; 8 bases align to TRBD1. CDR1 SGHAT and CDR2 FQDESV come from the germline V gene (reference sequence). Trimming took 5 bases from V and 4 from J; bases not matched to a gene: 9. The CDR3 has 15 residues. The CDR3 here is CASSMTQGAGTEAFF. In DNA form, the CDR3 reads TGTGCCAGCAGCATGACCCAGGGGGCCGGCACTGAAGCTTTCTTT.

This clone was seen a few times. The chain couples TRBV2 to TRBJ2-5; D is unclear. Trimming stripped 4 bases from V and 2 bases from J, with 11 bases between. This CDR3 has 14 residues. CDR1 SNHLY and CDR2 FYNNEI come from the germline V gene. CDR3 region: CASSGFMVQETQYF. DNA of the CDR3: TGTGCCAGCAGTGGATTTATGGTTCAAGAGACCCAGTACTTC.

The genes are TRBV6-2 or TRBV6-3 and TRBJ1-1; 10 bases fit TRBD1. The CDR3 contains 19 residues. Germline CDR1 reads MNHEY; CDR2 reads SVGEGT. V shed 2 bases, J shed 0 bases, and the junction held 12 bases outside the gene matches. CDR3 DNA sequence: TGTGCCAGCAGTTACCCCCTAGGCGGGACAGGGGACATGAACACTGAAGCTTTCTTT. Residues: CASSYPLGGTGDMNTEAFF.

The CDR3, as DNA: TGTGCCAGCAGTTGGGACCGTCGCTCTGGAAACACCATATATTTT. Amino acid sequence: CASSWDRRSGNTIYF. The chain combines TRBV28 with TRBJ1-3, with D tentatively TRBD1 (5 bases). Germline CDR1 is MDHEN and CDR2 is SYDVKM. Trimming stripped 4 bases from V and 0 bases from J, with 10 bases between. This CDR3 has 15 amino acids.

The chain combines TRBV28 with TRBJ1-1; 7 bases align to TRBD1. V lost 4 bases and J lost 6; bases outside the gene matches: 11. There are 15 residues in the CDR3. Germline CDR1 and CDR2: MDHEN and SYDVKM. The CDR3 nucleotides read TGTGCCAGCAGTTCCGGTGCAGGGGGAACTCCTGAAGCTTTCTTT. It translates to CASSSGAGGTPEAFF.

The chain combines TRBV5-1 with TRBJ2-7; the D gene could be TRBD1 or TRBD2 (5 bases each). The CDR3 has 12 residues. CDR1 and CDR2 (germline): SGHRS, YFSETQ. V was pared by 0 bases and J by 6 bases, with 7 bases between. The CDR3 spells CASSLAGGEQYF. Here the CDR3 DNA reads TGCGCCAGCAGCTTGGCTGGGGGCGAGCAGTACTTC.

The chain recombines TRBV7-8 with TRBJ1-4, with 9 nucleotides matching TRBD1. After removal of 3 bases from V and 2 bases from J, the junction contained 10 bases not matched to a gene. Germline CDR1 is SGHVS and CDR2 is FQNEAQ. The CDR3 sequence is 18 residues long. The DNA of the CDR3 is TGTGCCAGCAGCTTCGATACAGGGGGCGTTGGGACTAATGAAAAACTGTTTTTT. This gives the protein CASSFDTGGVGTNEKLFF.

In this sample, this clone turned up once. The same CDR3 also results from other DNA sequences found in this sample. The chain couples TRBV7-8 to TRBJ1-5; D is unresolved. V was trimmed by 0 bases and J by 5 bases, leaving 5 bases between them. The CDR3 length is 13 residues. Germline V CDR1 and CDR2: SGHVS, FQNEAQ. This chain's CDR3 is CASSLAGDQPQHF. The CDR3 nucleotides read TGTGCCAGCAGCTTAGCAGGAGATCAGCCCCAGCATTTT.

This clone was picked up one time. The CDR3 DNA follows: TGTGCCAGTAGCACCTACAGGGATAAGGCTGAAGCTTTCTTT. Its translation: CASSTYRDKAEAFF. The chain joins TRBV19 to TRBJ1-1; a weak D match, TRBD1 (6 bases). The CDR3 runs to 14 residues. Germline V lookup: CDR1 LNHDA, CDR2 SQIVND (reference sequence). V was trimmed by 6 bases and J by 6 bases, leaving 17 bases between them.

The V and J genes are TRBV4-1 and TRBJ1-4; tentatively, D is TRBD1 (5 bases). Trimming removed 4 bases from V and 15 bases from J, with 21 bases in between. Germline V gives CDR1 MGHRA, CDR2 YSYEKL. CDR3 length: 14 residues. CDR3 protein: CASSPTASGKEVFF. The CDR3 nucleotides are TGCGCCAGCAGCCCGACTGCTTCAGGGAAGGAGGTGTTTTTT.

The chain employs TRBV4-1 and TRBJ2-7; D may be TRBD1 or TRBD2 (6 bases each). The CDR3 spans 14 residues. V gave up 4 bases and J gave up 2 bases, with 12 bases separating them. CDR1 MGHRA and CDR2 YSYEKL come from the germline V gene. The CDR3 region has the DNA TGCGCCAGCAGCCCCCGAGGGGGGACCTACGAGCAGTACTTC. It yields the protein CASSPRGGTYEQYF.